These T cell receptor beta chains were read from a single sample in a study of blood T cell repertoires in COVID-19. Profiling relied on immunoSEQ multiplex PCR, and the TCRdb table lists in-frame clones only, not all of them. The repertoire holds tens of thousands of clones, with 89% as singletons. Sequenced input: peripheral blood. The origin of the receptors is a human donor in a cohort sampled during active COVID-19. CDR3s include the opening cysteine and the closing phenylalanine or tryptophan. The order of the fields is D gene, V gene, clone size, J gene, CDR3 DNA, CDR3 protein. A D gene is named only where the DNA matches it firmly. Rows may omit the clone size; those that give it use once, few, many or a size class.

NA,TRBV5-8,NA,TRBJ1-5,TGTGCCAGCAGCTTTTTGGCAGGGGTACAGCAGCCCCAGCATTTT,CASSFLAGVQQPQHF
NA,TRBV7-9,NA,TRBJ1-2,TGTGCCAGCAGCTTAGCGGGGGGGGCGCCTTCCACCCAATTC,CASSLAGGAPSTQF
NA,TRBV7-8,NA,TRBJ2-3,TGTGCCAGCAGCCCCGGAGTAGGGGTCACAGATACGCAGTATTTT,CASSPGVGVTDTQYF
TRBD1,TRBV7-2,NA,TRBJ1-1,TGTGCCAGCAGCCCGAGGACAGGAGTGAACACTGAAGCTTTCTTT,CASSPRTGVNTEAFF
NA,TRBV5-6,once,TRBJ2-7,TGTGCCAGCAGCCTTGTGGTAGGGTCGGGTAGCAAGTCAGGGTACGAGCAGTACTTC,CASSLVVGSGSKSGYEQYF
NA,TRBV4-2,NA,TRBJ1-2,TGTGCCAGCAGCCAACCTGAGCCATCAGGAAGCTATGGCTACACCTTC,CASSQPEPSGSYGYTF
NA,TRBV4-2,NA,TRBJ2-1,TGTGCCAGCAGCCAAGATTACGGAGCCTCCTACAATGAGCAGTTCTTC,CASSQDYGASYNEQFF
NA,TRBV12-3/TRBV12-4,NA,TRBJ2-7,TGTGCCAGCACTAAAAACAGGGTGGGCGAGCAGTACTTC,CASTKNRVGEQYF
TRBD1,TRBV18,NA,TRBJ1-1,TGTGCCAGCTCACCCACAGGGGGAAACACTGAAGCTTTCTTT,CASSPTGGNTEAFF
TRBD1,TRBV6-5,NA,TRBJ2-7,TGTGCCAGCAGTACCAGGACAGGGAGCCTGAGCGAGCAGTACTTC,CASSTRTGSLSEQYF
NA,TRBV21-1,once,TRBJ1-5,TGTGCCAGCAGCAGGGCACGCCAGCGGAAAAATCAGCCCCAGCATTTT,CASSRARQRKNQPQHF
NA,TRBV6-5,NA,TRBJ2-1,TGTGCCAGCAGTCCTGGGGGCCTCGAGCGGTTCTTC,CASSPGGLERFF
NA,TRBV5-1,once,TRBJ1-6,TGCGCCAGCAGCGAAGGGGTAGAGAATTCACCCCTCCACTTT,CASSEGVENSPLHF
TRBD2,TRBV9,NA,TRBJ2-7,TGTGCCAGCAGCGTAGGAACTAGCGGGGGGGACGAGCAGTACTTC,CASSVGTSGGDEQYF
NA,TRBV29-1,NA,TRBJ1-2,TGCAGCGTTGAACTGAACGGGGATGGCTACACCTTC,CSVELNGDGYTF
NA,TRBV27,few,TRBJ2-1,TGTGCCAGCAGTTTACTACAGAACAATGAGCAGTTCTTC,CASSLLQNNEQFF
NA,TRBV3-1/TRBV3-2,NA,TRBJ2-7,TGTGCCAGCAGCCCGCGGGACGGAGGTAACTCCTACGAGCAGTACTTC,CASSPRDGGNSYEQYF